Listed here are 18 T cell receptor beta chains from one sample, sequenced in a study of T cell responses to AZD1222 COVID-19 vaccine. Method: immunoSEQ multiplex PCR; TCRdb's copy keeps in-frame clones and lacks some. The sample shows about 130,000 clones, about nine tenths of them seen only once. This specimen was peripheral blood, taken 28 days after the second AZD1222 dose. These receptor sequences come from an adult who received the AZD1222 COVID-19 vaccine.

A note on this clone: At one boundary the junction diverges from the germline segment, which might be a read error. V usage is TRBV2 and J usage is TRBJ1-2; D is unresolved. Germline V lookup: CDR1 SNHLY, CDR2 FYNNEI. The CDR3 covers 15 residues. CDR3 in amino acids: CASSEGLLANYGYTF. The CDR3 region has the DNA TGTGCCAGCAGCGAAGGCCTTTTAGCTAACTATGGCTACACCTTC.

The CDR3 loop is CASSLDRGVRNTEAFF. CDR3 sequence (DNA): TGTGCCAGCAGCTTAGACAGGGGAGTGCGGAACACTGAAGCTTTCTTT. This rearrangement joins TRBV7-2 to TRBJ1-1; 7 bases align to TRBD1. The CDR3 sequence is 16 residues long. Trimming took 1 base from V and 1 from J; bases not matched to a gene: 6. Germline V CDR1 and CDR2: SGHTA, FQGNSA.

This rearrangement joins TRBV7-9 to TRBJ2-5, with unresolved D. This CDR3 spans 13 amino acids. Germline CDR1 SEHNR, CDR2 FQNEAQ (reference sequence). Trimming took 5 bases from V and 4 from J, leaving 11 bases between them. CDR3 nucleotide sequence: TGTGCCAGCAGCGGTGACGTATTAGAGACCCAGTACTTC. Amino acid sequence: CASSGDVLETQYF. The full variable domain, rest sourced from reference TRBV7-9 and TRBJ2-5, is DTGVSQNPRHKITKRGQNVTFRCDPISEHNRLYWYRQTLGQGPEFLTYFQNEAQLEKSRLLSDRFSAERPKGSFSTLEIQRTEQGDSAMYLCASSGDVLETQYFGPGTRLLVL.

This chain joins TRBV3-1 (or the pseudogene TRBV3-2) and TRBJ1-6; D unclear. The germline V gene encodes CDR1 LGHDT and CDR2 YNNKEL (reference sequence). The ends were cut back, 0 bases at V and 0 bases at J, with 6 bases in the middle. This CDR3 is built from 16 residues. The CDR3 spells CASSQDSSSYNSPLHF. In nucleotides, the CDR3 is TGTGCCAGCAGCCAAGATTCGAGCTCCTATAATTCACCCCTCCACTTT.

The genes are TRBV28 and TRBJ1-5; perhaps TRBD1 as D (5 bases). Germline V CDR1 and CDR2: MDHEN, SYDVKM. The V end was cut by 4 bases, the J end by 1 base, with 14 bases between. The CDR3 length is 16 residues. The CDR3 loop is CASSSPGWGSNQPQHF. CDR3 coding DNA: TGTGCCAGCAGTTCCCCAGGGTGGGGGAGCAATCAGCCCCAGCATTTT.

The chain has TRBV19 and TRBJ1-1, with D possibly matching TRBD1 (6 bases). Trimming pared 6 bases from V and 5 bases from J, leaving 16 bases between. The CDR3 has 14 amino acids. Germline V gene lookup returns CDR1 LNHDA and CDR2 SQIVND (reference sequence). The CDR3 protein is CASRNRAGGTEAFF. Written as DNA, the CDR3 is TGTGCCAGTAGGAACAGGGCCGGGGGGACTGAAGCTTTCTTT.

A single count supports this clone. This rearrangement joins TRBV30 to TRBJ2-3; 12 bases are shared with TRBD2. With 6 bases clipped from V and 4 bases from J, the junction kept 8 bases outside the gene matches. This CDR3 has 15 amino acids. CDR1 is GTSNPN and CDR2 is SVGIG in the germline V gene (reference sequence). The CDR3 loop is CACQGTSGLSDTQYF. The CDR3 nucleotides are TGTGCCTGCCAAGGGACTAGCGGGTTATCAGATACGCAGTATTTT.

The gene calls are TRBV2 and TRBJ2-2; D remains ambiguous. The germline V gene encodes CDR1 SNHLY and CDR2 FYNNEI. The CDR3 loop spans 12 amino acids. V was cut by 6 bases and J by 8 bases, with 10 bases left in between. The CDR3 is CASSPSQGELFF. The CDR3, as DNA: TGTGCCAGCAGCCCATCTCAGGGGGAGCTGTTTTTT.

This clone was counted once. The chain is built from TRBV10-3 and TRBJ1-5; TRBD1 matches 8 bases. The J segment lost 5 bases and the V segment lost 1 base, leaving 4 bases of the junction unmatched. The germline V gene has CDR1 ENHRY and CDR2 SYGVKD. This CDR3 has 15 residues. CDR3 sequence (DNA): TGTGCCATCAGTGAGTTGGGACAGGCCGATCAGCCCCAGCATTTT. This encodes CAISELGQADQPQHF.

V is TRBV3-1 (or the pseudogene TRBV3-2) and J is TRBJ1-1; 7 nucleotides agree with TRBD1. Germline CDR1 and CDR2: LGHDT and YNNKEL (reference sequence). V lost 4 bases, J lost 3 bases, and 8 bases stayed unmatched. The CDR3 totals 15 residues. CDR3 in amino acids: CASSPFGQEDTEAFF. For the CDR3, the DNA is TGTGCCAGCAGCCCATTCGGACAGGAGGACACTGAAGCTTTCTTT.

This rearrangement joins TRBV7-9 to TRBJ1-1; 9 nucleotides line up with TRBD1. V was pared by 6 bases and J by 2 bases, with 1 base of the junction left unmatched. This CDR3 comprises 13 residues. The germline V gene encodes CDR1 SEHNR and CDR2 FQNEAQ (reference sequence). DNA of the CDR3: TGTGCCAGCAGGGGACAGGGTAACACTGAAGCTTTCTTT. It yields the protein CASRGQGNTEAFF. The full variable domain, in which reference TRBV7-9 and TRBJ1-1 provide the parts outside the CDR3, is DTGVSQNPRHKITKRGQNVTFRCDPISEHNRLYWYRQTLGQGPEFLTYFQNEAQLEKSRLLSDRFSAERPKGSFSTLEIQRTEQGDSAMYLCASRGQGNTEAFFGQGTRLTVV.

The gene calls are TRBV5-4 and TRBJ1-2, with 11 nucleotides matching TRBD1. Germline V gene lookup returns CDR1 SGHNT and CDR2 YYREEE (reference sequence). The CDR3 has 15 residues. J lost 8 bases, V lost 3 bases, and 9 bases had no gene match. This CDR3 reads CASSSGDRGFGGYTF. The CDR3, as DNA: TGTGCCAGCAGCTCGGGGGACAGGGGGTTCGGCGGCTACACCTTC.

J is TRBJ1-3 and V is TRBV27; D call uncertain. The length of the CDR3 is 13 residues. Germline V gives CDR1 MNHEY, CDR2 SMNVEV (reference sequence). The V and J ends lost 6 bases and 4 bases respectively, with 10 bases between them. The DNA of the CDR3 is TGTGCCAGCAGCATACCTGGGGGAAACACCATATATTTT. This translates into CASSIPGGNTIYF.

The rearrangement links TRBV7-9 to TRBJ1-2; TRBD1 aligns across 8 bases. Germline CDR1 is SEHNR and CDR2 is FQNEAQ (reference sequence). This CDR3 is built from 14 residues. V shed 5 bases, J shed 3 bases, and the junction held 5 bases outside the gene matches. CDR3 protein: CASSTDRVHYGYTF. Written as DNA, the CDR3 is TGTGCCAGCAGCACGGACAGGGTGCACTATGGCTACACCTTC.

The gene calls are TRBV28 and TRBJ1-1, with 8 bases lining up with TRBD1. This CDR3 spans 15 amino acids. The J segment lost 3 bases and the V segment lost 2 bases, leaving 5 bases of the junction unmatched. Germline-derived CDR1 and CDR2 are MDHEN and SYDVKM. The CDR3 here is CASSLRTGLDTEAFF. The CDR3, as DNA: TGTGCCAGCAGTTTACGGACAGGGTTGGACACTGAAGCTTTCTTT.

This sequence joins TRBV9 and TRBJ1-2, with 9 bases fitting TRBD1. CDR1 is SGDLS and CDR2 is YYNGEE in the germline V gene. The V and J ends lost 0 bases and 4 bases, in that order; junction bases with no gene match: 4. This CDR3 has 15 amino acids. The CDR3 DNA follows: TGTGCCAGCAGCGTAGGGGCGGGACAGGGCTATGGCTACACCTTC. As protein: CASSVGAGQGYGYTF. The full variable domain, in which reference TRBV9 and TRBJ1-2 provide the parts outside the CDR3, is DSGVTQTPKHLITATGQRVTLRCSPRSGDLSVYWYQQSLDQGLQFLIQYYNGEERAKGNILERFSAQQFPDLHSELNLSSLELGDSALYFCASSVGAGQGYGYTFGSGTRLTVV.

This clone was recorded once. The chain has TRBV7-9 and TRBJ1-4, with D uncertain. Germline CDR1 is SEHNR and CDR2 is FQNEAQ (reference sequence). The CDR3 runs to 15 residues. Trimming removed 5 bases at V and 8 bases at J, with 18 bases between. The CDR3, as DNA: TGTGCCAGCAGCCCGACGAGGTCCGCTGCGGAAAAACTGTTTTTT. Translated: CASSPTRSAAEKLFF.

The chain carries TRBV10-2 and TRBJ1-2; D unclear. The CDR3 consists of 13 residues. V lost 0 bases to trimming and J lost 1 base, with 3 bases between them. Looked up from germline, CDR1 is WSHSY and CDR2 is SAAADI. CDR3: CASSESVNYGYTF. As DNA, the CDR3 is TGCGCCAGCAGTGAGTCGGTTAACTATGGCTACACCTTC.